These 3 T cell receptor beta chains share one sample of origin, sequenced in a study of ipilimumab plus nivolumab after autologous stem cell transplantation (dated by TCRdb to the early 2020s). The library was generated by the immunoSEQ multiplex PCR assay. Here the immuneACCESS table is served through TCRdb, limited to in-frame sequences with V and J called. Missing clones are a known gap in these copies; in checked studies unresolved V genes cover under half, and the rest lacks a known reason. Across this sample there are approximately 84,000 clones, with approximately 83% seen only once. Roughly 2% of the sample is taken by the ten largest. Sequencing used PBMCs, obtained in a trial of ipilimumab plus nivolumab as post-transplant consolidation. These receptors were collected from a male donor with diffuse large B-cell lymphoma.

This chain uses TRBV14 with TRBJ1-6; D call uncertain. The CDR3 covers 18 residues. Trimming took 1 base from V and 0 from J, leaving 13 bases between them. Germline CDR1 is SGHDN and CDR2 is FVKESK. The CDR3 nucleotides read TGTGCCAGCAGCCAAGTGGACGTAACGAGCTCCTATAATTCACCCCTCCACTTT. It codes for CASSQVDVTSSYNSPLHF.

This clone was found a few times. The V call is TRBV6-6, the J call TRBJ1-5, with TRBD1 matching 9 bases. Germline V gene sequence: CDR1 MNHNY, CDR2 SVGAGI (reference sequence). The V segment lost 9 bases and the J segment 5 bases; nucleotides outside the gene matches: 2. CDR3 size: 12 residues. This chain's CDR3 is CARGTGHQPQHF. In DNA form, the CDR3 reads TGTGCCAGGGGGACAGGGCATCAGCCCCAGCATTTT.

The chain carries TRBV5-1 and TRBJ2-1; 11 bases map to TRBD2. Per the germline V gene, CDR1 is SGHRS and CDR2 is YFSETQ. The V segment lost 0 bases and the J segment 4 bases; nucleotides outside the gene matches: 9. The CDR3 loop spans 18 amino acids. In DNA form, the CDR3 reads TGCGCCAGCAGCTTGGTAATAGCGGGGGGGCCAGGGTACAATGAGCAGTTCTTC. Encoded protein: CASSLVIAGGPGYNEQFF.